The 17 T cell receptor beta chains below come from one sample, sequenced in a study of blood T cell repertoires in COVID-19. TCRdb's table, derived via immunoSEQ multiplex PCR, lists solely in-frame clones and lacks some. The sample has roughly 120,000 clones, approximately 79% seen once. Sample: peripheral blood. All receptors come from a man in his forties or fifties with acute or convalescent COVID-19.

The chain recombines TRBV5-1 with TRBJ2-5, with a weak D call TRBD1 (6 bases). The CDR3 is 15 residues long. V was trimmed by 4 bases and J by 3 bases, leaving 16 bases between them. Per germline, CDR1 SGHRS and CDR2 YFSETQ. The CDR3 here is CASSNPHRAEETQYF. The DNA for the CDR3 is TGCGCCAGCAGCAATCCACACAGGGCTGAAGAGACCCAGTACTTC. The complete variable domain, with remaining parts taken from reference TRBV5-1 and TRBJ2-5, reads KAGVTQTPRYLIKTRGQQVTLSCSPISGHRSVSWYQQTPGQGLQFLFEYFSETQRNKGNFPGRFSGRQFSNSRSEMNVSTLELGDSALYLCASSNPHRAEETQYFGPGTRLLVL.

The chain carries TRBV19 and TRBJ1-1, with D possibly matching TRBD1 (6 bases). The CDR3 spans 14 residues. V shed 7 bases and J shed 3 bases, with 15 bases lying between them. In germline, CDR1 is LNHDA, CDR2 SQIVND (reference sequence). The CDR3, as DNA: TGTGCCAGTACCCCAGCCGGACAGTACACTGAAGCTTTCTTT. It is translated as CASTPAGQYTEAFF.

The chain employs TRBV24-1 and TRBJ2-3; TRBD2 might be the D (5 bases). The CDR3 consists of 15 residues. The V and J ends lost 4 bases and 3 bases respectively, with 13 bases between them. CDR1 and CDR2 from the germline V gene are KGHDR and SFDVKD. The CDR3 here is CATSDRADMTDTQYF. CDR3 nucleotide sequence: TGTGCCACCAGTGACAGAGCGGATATGACAGATACGCAGTATTTT.

The chain has TRBV19 and TRBJ1-1; maybe TRBD1 (5 bases). Germline-derived CDR1 and CDR2 are LNHDA and SQIVND (reference sequence). The CDR3 contains 15 residues. With 7 bases removed from V and 1 base from J, the gap between germline ends came to 16 bases. The CDR3 sequence: CASTPTLTGNTEAFF. DNA of the CDR3: TGTGCCAGTACTCCCACGTTAACAGGGAACACTGAAGCTTTCTTT.

The V and J genes are TRBV30 and TRBJ1-2; 7 bases align to TRBD1. The V segment lost 0 bases and the J segment 6 bases; nucleotides outside the gene matches: 7. This CDR3 has 14 residues. In germline, CDR1 is GTSNPN, CDR2 SVGIG (reference sequence). CDR3 loop: CAWSVFPGGDGYTF. For the CDR3, the DNA is TGTGCCTGGAGTGTATTTCCAGGGGGAGATGGCTACACCTTC. The whole variable domain, filled in from reference TRBV30 and TRBJ1-2, reads SQTIHQWPATLVQPVGSPLSLECTVEGTSNPNLYWYRQAAGRGLQLLFYSVGIGQISSEVPQNLSASRPQDRQFILSSKKLLLSDSGFYLCAWSVFPGGDGYTFGSGTRLTVV.

V is TRBV19 and J is TRBJ2-4, with D perhaps TRBD1 (6 bases). Germline V CDR1 and CDR2: LNHDA, SQIVND (reference sequence). The V end lost 5 bases, the J end lost 0 bases, and 14 bases lay between the germline ends. This CDR3 contains 16 residues. The CDR3 region is CASSAWGLLAKNIQYF. For the CDR3, the DNA is TGTGCCAGTAGTGCTTGGGGGCTACTAGCCAAAAACATTCAGTACTTC. The whole variable domain, filled in from reference TRBV19 and TRBJ2-4, reads DGGITQSPKYLFRKEGQNVTLSCEQNLNHDAMYWYRQDPGQGLRLIYYSQIVNDFQKGDIAEGYSVSREKKESFPLTVTSAQKNPTAFYLCASSAWGLLAKNIQYFGAGTRLSVL.

V and J are TRBV7-9 and TRBJ2-1; D possibly corresponds to TRBD2 (7 bases). CDR1 is SEHNR and CDR2 is FQNEAQ in the germline V gene (reference sequence). Trimming removed 5 bases from V and 5 bases from J, with 19 bases in between. The CDR3 is made up of 16 amino acids. The CDR3 protein is CASSQRSGGPHNEQFF. CDR3 in DNA: TGTGCCAGCAGCCAGAGGTCGGGGGGCCCTCACAATGAGCAGTTCTTC.

The J gene is TRBJ1-6, the V gene TRBV5-1; 7 positions agree with TRBD1. The CDR3 runs 16 residues. Losses at the gene ends were 4 bases for V and 5 bases for J; bases not matched to a gene: 9. Germline V gene data show CDR1 as SGHRS and CDR2 as YFSETQ. CDR3 bases: TGCGCCAGCAGCCTCCTGGGACAGTCTAATAATTCACCCCTCCACTTT. The encoded protein is CASSLLGQSNNSPLHF.

V is TRBV6-4 and J is TRBJ1-1; TRBD1 is a possible D gene (5 bases). Germline lookup yields CDR1 MRHNA and CDR2 SNTAGT. V was trimmed by 6 bases and J by 0 bases, leaving 8 bases between them. This CDR3 spans 13 amino acids. CDR3 residues: CASRDTVNTEAFF. Written as DNA, the CDR3 is TGTGCCAGCAGGGACACTGTGAACACTGAAGCTTTCTTT.

The V gene is TRBV10-3, the J gene TRBJ1-1; perhaps TRBD1 as D (5 bases). V lost 9 bases to trimming and J lost 1 base, with 9 bases between them. The CDR3 runs to 12 residues. The germline gives CDR1 ENHRY, CDR2 SYGVKD. CDR3 protein: CAMGPGNTEAFF. For the CDR3, the DNA is TGTGCCATGGGGCCCGGGAACACTGAAGCTTTCTTT.

The V and J genes are TRBV11-2 and TRBJ2-1; maybe TRBD2 (5 bases). CDR3 length equals 15 residues. V was cut by 5 bases and J by 8 bases, with 19 bases left in between. The V gene's germline CDR1 is SGHAT and CDR2 FQNNGV. The CDR3 coding sequence is TGTGCCAGCAGCGCCGACGGTGCCCCGGAGGATGAGCAGTTCTTC. Translating it yields CASSADGAPEDEQFF.

This chain joins TRBV19 and TRBJ2-6; D gene ambiguous. With 3 bases removed from V and 1 base from J, the gap between germline ends came to 10 bases. CDR3 size: 16 residues. From germline, CDR1 is LNHDA and CDR2 SQIVND (reference sequence). CDR3 DNA sequence: TGTGCCAGTAGTATTTCCGCGAGTTCTGGGGCCAACGTCCTGACTTTC. Its protein is CASSISASSGANVLTF.

This clone was observed a single time. The chain recombines TRBV6-5 with TRBJ1-2; the D gene is possibly TRBD1 (6 bases). This CDR3 is built from 12 residues. Germline CDR1 and CDR2: MNHEY and SVGAGI. The V gene lost 7 bases and the J gene lost 2 bases, with 8 bases spanning the gap. The DNA for the CDR3 is TGTGCCAGCACTACAGGGAACTATGGCTACACCTTC. This translates into CASTTGNYGYTF.

The genes are TRBV11-2 and TRBJ2-5; 11 positions agree with TRBD1. The CDR3 loop spans 14 amino acids. Germline CDR1 reads SGHAT; CDR2 reads FQNNGV. V was pared by 4 bases and J by 5 bases, with 3 bases of the junction left unmatched. The CDR3 DNA sequence: TGTGCCAGCAGCTATGGACAGGGGGCGGAGACCCAGTACTTC. Translated, it gives CASSYGQGAETQYF.

V gene TRBV23-1 combines with J gene TRBJ2-5; D perhaps matches TRBD2 (5 bases). TRBV23-1 is filed as an ORF, its function uncertain. The CDR3 has 14 residues. Between the trimmed V and J ends, which lost 4 bases and 5 bases, there was a span of 14 bases. CDR3 sequence (DNA): TGCGCCAGCAGTCTTCGGGAAAGAAGGGAGACCCAGTACTTC. It codes for CASSLRERRETQYF.

This sequence joins TRBV7-2 and TRBJ2-1, with TRBD2 matching 8 bases. The J segment lost 3 bases and the V segment lost 1 base, leaving 5 bases of the junction unmatched. The germline CDR1 and CDR2 sequences are SGHTA and FQGNSA. The CDR3 is made up of 16 amino acids. The CDR3 DNA sequence: TGTGCCAGCAGCTTAGTTCTAGCGGGCCTCTACAATGAGCAGTTCTTC. Its translation is CASSLVLAGLYNEQFF. Full variable domain (missing parts from reference TRBV7-2 and TRBJ2-1): GAGVSQSPSNKVTEKGKDVELRCDPISGHTALYWYRQSLGQGLEFLIYFQGNSAPDKSGLPSDRFSAERTGGSVSTLTIQRTQQEDSAVYLCASSLVLAGLYNEQFFGPGTRLTVL.

The CDR3 loop is CSVGTSGSSYEQYF. The CDR3 DNA follows: TGCAGCGTTGGGACTAGCGGGAGTTCGTACGAGCAGTACTTC. The chain uses TRBV29-1 and TRBJ2-7; the match to TRBD2 covers 13 bases. The CDR3 has 14 residues. V was clipped by 4 bases and J by 4 bases; unmatched bases: 4. Germline-derived CDR1 and CDR2 are SQVTM and ANQGSEA.